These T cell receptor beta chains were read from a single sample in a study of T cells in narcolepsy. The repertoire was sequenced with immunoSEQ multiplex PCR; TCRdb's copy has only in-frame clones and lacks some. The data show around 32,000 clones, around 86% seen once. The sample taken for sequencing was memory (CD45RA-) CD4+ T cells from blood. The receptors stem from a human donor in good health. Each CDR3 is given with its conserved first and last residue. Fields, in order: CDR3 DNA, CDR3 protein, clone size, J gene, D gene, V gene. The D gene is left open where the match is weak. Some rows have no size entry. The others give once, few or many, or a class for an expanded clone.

TGCGCCAGCAGCTTGGGGCTAGGGCCCCTGAACACTGAAGCTTTCTTT,CASSLGLGPLNTEAFF,.,TRBJ1-1,.,TRBV5-1
TGTGCCAGCGGACGAGGGGGAGTTGGTGAAAAACTGTTTTTT,CASGRGGVGEKLFF,.,TRBJ1-4,.,TRBV6-5
TGTGCCATCAGTGAGTTTGGGGAGACTAATTCACCCCTCCACTTT,CAISEFGETNSPLHF,.,TRBJ1-6,.,TRBV10-3
TGTGCCAGCAGTGAATATCAGGGTTGGTCTGGGGCCAACGTCCTGACTTTC,CASSEYQGWSGANVLTF,.,TRBJ2-6,.,TRBV25-1
TGTGCCAGCAGCCCCCAAGTTTGGGAGACCCAGTACTTC,CASSPQVWETQYF,.,TRBJ2-5,.,TRBV7-2
TGTGCCAGCAGCGTTCCTAGCACAGATACGCAGTATTTT,CASSVPSTDTQYF,once,TRBJ2-3,.,TRBV11-2
TGTGCCAGCTTGACAGGGGGACCTGTGAAACTGTTTTTT,CASLTGGPVKLFF,.,TRBJ1-4,TRBD1,TRBV6-1
TGTGCCAGCAGCTTAGGGGTTGGGGCCAACGTCCTGACTTTC,CASSLGVGANVLTF,.,TRBJ2-6,.,TRBV7-2
TGTGCCAGCAGCCCCACGGGAGAGGGTTACTCACCCCTCCACTTT,CASSPTGEGYSPLHF,.,TRBJ1-6,.,TRBV7-2
TGTGCCAGCAGCACTCCACTCCAGGGATCCTACGAGCAGTACTTC,CASSTPLQGSYEQYF,.,TRBJ2-7,.,TRBV6-1
TGCGCCAGCAGCCACGACAGGGTGACTGGAAACACCATATATTTT,CASSHDRVTGNTIYF,once,TRBJ1-3,TRBD1,TRBV4-3
TGTGCCAGTAGTATCCCCCACAGCACGGGCCCTGGGGCCAACGTCCTGACTTTC,CASSIPHSTGPGANVLTF,.,TRBJ2-6,.,TRBV19
TGCGCCAGCAGCACCCTACTAGCGGGGAACACCGGGGAGCTGTTTTTT,CASSTLLAGNTGELFF,.,TRBJ2-2,TRBD2,TRBV5-1
TGTGCCAGCAGTTTATTCGGACAGGGGAACTCCTACGAGCAGTACTTC,CASSLFGQGNSYEQYF,.,TRBJ2-7,TRBD1,TRBV7-9
TGTGCCAGTAGTATGGGGACAGGGGCCGCGGCGGGAGCCGGGGAGCTGTTTTTT,CASSMGTGAAAGAGELFF,few,TRBJ2-2,TRBD1,TRBV19
TGTGCCAGCAGCCCCACGGGGAGCTCCTATAATTCACCCCTCCACTTT,CASSPTGSSYNSPLHF,.,TRBJ1-6,.,TRBV7-6
TGTGCCTGGGCCGGGATGGGGGCGTGGGGCTACACCTTC,CAWAGMGAWGYTF,.,TRBJ1-2,.,TRBV30
TGTGCCAGCAGTTCGGCCCACGGGACAGGGCCCTACGAGCAGTACTTC,CASSSAHGTGPYEQYF,.,TRBJ2-7,TRBD1,TRBV6-5
TGCGCCAGCAGAATGGAAGGGATCACTGAAGCTTTCTTT,CASRMEGITEAFF,.,TRBJ1-1,.,TRBV10-2
TGCGCCAGCAGCTTGAGGGGGTGGAGCGGGGAATGGAATGAGCAGTTCTTC,CASSLRGWSGEWNEQFF,few,TRBJ2-1,.,TRBV5-1
TGTGCCAGCAGCCCGGGGTCAGGGGGCACCACAGATACGCAGTATTTT,CASSPGSGGTTDTQYF,.,TRBJ2-3,TRBD1,TRBV27
TGTGCCAGCAGCCGCAGAACGGGGAGCTCCTACGAGCAGTACTTC,CASSRRTGSSYEQYF,.,TRBJ2-7,.,TRBV13
TGCAGCGTTAACCCGGGCCAAGTAAACTATGGCTACACCTTC,CSVNPGQVNYGYTF,.,TRBJ1-2,.,TRBV29-1